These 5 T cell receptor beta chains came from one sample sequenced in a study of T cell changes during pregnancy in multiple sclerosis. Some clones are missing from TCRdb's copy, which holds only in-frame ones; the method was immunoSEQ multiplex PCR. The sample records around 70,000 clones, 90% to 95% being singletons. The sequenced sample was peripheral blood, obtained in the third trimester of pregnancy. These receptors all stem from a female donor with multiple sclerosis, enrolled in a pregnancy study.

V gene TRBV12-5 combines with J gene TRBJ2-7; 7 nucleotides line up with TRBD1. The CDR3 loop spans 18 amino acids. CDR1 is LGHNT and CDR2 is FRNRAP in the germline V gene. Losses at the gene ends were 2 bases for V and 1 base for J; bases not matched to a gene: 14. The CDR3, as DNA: TGTGCTAGTGGTTTGCCGAGGGCAGGGGGTCGACTTTCCTACGAGCAGTACTTC. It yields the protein CASGLPRAGGRLSYEQYF.

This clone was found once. The CDR3 region is CASSPRVAGANVLTF. Here the CDR3 DNA reads TGTGCCAGCAGCCCCCGGGTGGCTGGGGCCAACGTCCTGACTTTC. J is TRBJ2-6 and V is TRBV7-6; no reliable D call. V was trimmed by 5 bases and J by 2 bases, leaving 10 bases between them. Germline loops: CDR1 SGHVS, CDR2 FNYEAQ. The CDR3 is made up of 15 amino acids.

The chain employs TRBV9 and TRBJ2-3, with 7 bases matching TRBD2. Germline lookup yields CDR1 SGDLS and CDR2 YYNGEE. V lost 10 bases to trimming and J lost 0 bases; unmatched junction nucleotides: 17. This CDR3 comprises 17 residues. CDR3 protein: CASKGSGGGTSTDTQYF. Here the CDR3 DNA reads TGTGCCTCAAAGGGGAGTGGCGGGGGAACTAGCACAGATACGCAGTATTTT.

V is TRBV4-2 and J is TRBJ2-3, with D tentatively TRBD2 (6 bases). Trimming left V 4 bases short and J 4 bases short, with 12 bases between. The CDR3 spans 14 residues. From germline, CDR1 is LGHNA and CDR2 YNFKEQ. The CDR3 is CASSPTSNSDTQYF. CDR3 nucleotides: TGTGCCAGCAGCCCGACTAGTAACTCAGATACGCAGTATTTT.

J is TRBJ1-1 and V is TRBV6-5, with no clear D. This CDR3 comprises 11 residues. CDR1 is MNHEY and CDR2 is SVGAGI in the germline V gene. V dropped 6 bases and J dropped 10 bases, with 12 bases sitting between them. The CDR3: CASSPTGIAFF. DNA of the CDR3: TGTGCCAGCAGCCCCACTGGTATAGCTTTCTTT.